The 16 T cell receptor beta chains given below trace back to one sample, sequenced in a study of blood T cell repertoires in COVID-19. The method was immunoSEQ multiplex PCR; TCRdb's version includes in-frame clones alone and lacks a portion of them. Of a few hundred thousand clones listed, around 86% were seen once; the top ten hold 7.1%. The sample comprised peripheral blood. These TCRs come from an older woman with active or convalescent COVID-19.

The rearrangement links TRBV11-3 to TRBJ1-1; a possible D gene is TRBD1 (5 bases). The V and J ends lost 5 bases and 3 bases respectively, with 13 bases between them. The length of the CDR3 is 14 residues. CDR1 SGHNT and CDR2 YENEEA come from the germline V gene. DNA of the CDR3: TGTGCCAGCAGCGGGGGACGCGGGGACACTGAAGCTTTCTTT. Its protein product is CASSGGRGDTEAFF.

In this sample, this clone turned up once. V usage is TRBV5-6 and J usage is TRBJ1-4; tentatively, D is TRBD1 (5 bases). The CDR3 covers 13 residues. Trimming took 4 bases from V and 12 from J, leaving 16 bases between them. Germline V gene lookup returns CDR1 SGHDT and CDR2 YYEEEE. This CDR3 reads CASSGKVGGELFF. CDR3 in DNA: TGTGCCAGCAGCGGAAAAGTCGGGGGGGAACTGTTTTTT.

The chain combines TRBV5-1 with TRBJ1-4; no reliable D call. The CDR3 sequence is 16 residues long. CDR1 and CDR2 from the germline V gene are SGHRS and YFSETQ. V was trimmed by 1 base and J by 7 bases, leaving 17 bases between them. The CDR3 nucleotides are TGCGCCAGCAGCTTGAACGGGCCCTACGAGGGTGAAAAACTGTTTTTT. Protein: CASSLNGPYEGEKLFF.

The rearrangement uses TRBV18 and TRBJ2-1, with 7 bases fitting TRBD2. Germline CDR1 KGHSH, CDR2 LQKENI. The J segment lost 9 bases and the V segment lost 3 bases, leaving 8 bases of the junction unmatched. This CDR3 region has 14 residues. The CDR3 nucleotides are TGTGCCAGCTCACCCCCCGGACTAGGCAGTGAGCAGTTCTTC. Residues: CASSPPGLGSEQFF. The whole variable domain, filled in from reference TRBV18 and TRBJ2-1, reads NAGVMQNPRHLVRRRGQEARLRCSPMKGHSHVYWYRQLPEEGLKFMVYLQKENIIDESGMPKERFSAEFPKEGPSILRIQQVVRGDSAAYFCASSPPGLGSEQFFGPGTRLTVL.

The V call is TRBV9, the J call TRBJ1-3, with a possible D match to TRBD1 (6 bases). V lost 0 bases and J lost 8, with 12 bases in between. The CDR3 sequence is 14 residues long. Looked up from germline, CDR1 is SGDLS and CDR2 is YYNGEE. CDR3: CASSVAQGWDTIYF. For the CDR3, the DNA is TGTGCCAGCAGCGTAGCACAGGGCTGGGACACCATATATTTT.

This clone appeared a few times. The sample carries other DNA sequences with the same CDR3. The chain employs TRBV10-1 and TRBJ1-2, with D tentatively TRBD1 (5 bases). V shed 2 bases and J shed 3 bases, with 7 bases lying between them. The length of the CDR3 is 13 residues. Germline V gene data show CDR1 as WNHNN and CDR2 as SYGVQD (reference sequence). The CDR3 here is CASSETGDYGYTF. CDR3 sequence (DNA): TGCGCCAGCAGTGAGACGGGGGACTATGGCTACACCTTC.

This clone has only one observation. V usage is TRBV3-1 (or the pseudogene TRBV3-2) and J usage is TRBJ1-1, with D hard to call. V gave up 6 bases and J gave up 5 bases, with 13 bases separating them. The V gene's germline CDR1 is LGHDT and CDR2 YNNKEL (reference sequence). There are 13 residues in the CDR3. The CDR3 sequence: CASRDVGGTEAFF. The CDR3 nucleotides read TGTGCCAGCAGGGATGTTGGAGGGACTGAAGCTTTCTTT.

V usage is TRBV4-3 and J usage is TRBJ1-2; tentative D call: TRBD1 (6 bases). V lost 0 bases to trimming and J lost 8 bases, with 10 bases between them. Germline CDR1 LGHNA, CDR2 YSLEER. The CDR3 sequence is 13 residues long. Here the CDR3 reads CASSQEGARGYTF. The DNA of the CDR3 is TGCGCCAGCAGCCAAGAGGGGGCCCGAGGCTACACCTTC.

V is TRBV27 and J is TRBJ2-1; 7 bases match TRBD1. With 3 bases clipped from V and 6 bases from J, the junction kept 8 bases outside the gene matches. This CDR3 has 15 amino acids. From germline, CDR1 is MNHEY and CDR2 SMNVEV (reference sequence). The DNA of the CDR3 is TGTGCCAGCAGTTTTGACAGGGTAACCGGCAATGAGCAGTTCTTC. Protein: CASSFDRVTGNEQFF.

V usage is TRBV19 and J usage is TRBJ1-1, with unresolved D. V shed 7 bases and J shed 6 bases, with 15 bases lying between them. The CDR3 contains 13 residues. Germline V gene lookup returns CDR1 LNHDA and CDR2 SQIVND (reference sequence). The CDR3 DNA sequence: TGTGCCAGTAACTCAATGCCCGCATCTGAAGCTTTCTTT. Translating gives CASNSMPASEAFF.

V is TRBV18 and J is TRBJ2-7; D is perhaps TRBD1 (6 bases). This CDR3 is 17 amino acids long. CDR1 is KGHSH, CDR2 LQKENI, per germline. V shed 2 bases and J shed 0 bases, with 17 bases lying between them. DNA for the CDR3: TGTGCCAGCTCACCAAAAGCTCCGGGACAAATCTCCTACGAGCAGTACTTC. The encoded protein is CASSPKAPGQISYEQYF.

V is TRBV10-2 and J is TRBJ1-4; D not resolved. The V end was cut by 4 bases, the J end by 4 bases, with 7 bases between. There are 13 residues in the CDR3. The germline gives CDR1 WSHSY, CDR2 SAAADI. The CDR3 bases are TGCGCCAGCAGTGCGCAGATTAATGAAAAACTGTTTTTT. Residues: CASSAQINEKLFF.

The V and J genes are TRBV23-1 and TRBJ1-3, with TRBD1 matching over 7 bases. TRBV23-1 is sorted into the ORF group, with uncertain function. There are 18 residues in the CDR3. V was pared by 3 bases and J by 0 bases, with 11 bases of the junction left unmatched. As DNA, the CDR3 is TGCGCCAGCAGTCAGGGGACAGCCGGAATCCACTCTGGAAACACCATATATTTT. Its translation is CASSQGTAGIHSGNTIYF.

J is TRBJ2-5 and V is TRBV18, with TRBD1 as a possible D gene (5 bases). V gave up 2 bases and J gave up 6 bases, with 10 bases separating them. Germline assignment: CDR1 KGHSH and CDR2 LQKENI. CDR3 length: 13 residues. This CDR3 is CASSPNPGKTQYF. CDR3 DNA: TGTGCCAGCTCACCAAATCCAGGGAAGACCCAGTACTTC.

The V and J genes are TRBV5-1 and TRBJ1-1; 12 positions match TRBD1. V lost 0 bases and J lost 5; bases outside the gene matches: 8. Germline-derived CDR1 and CDR2 are SGHRS and YFSETQ. The CDR3 has 17 amino acids. CDR3 protein: CASSLGDRGLSSTEAFF. CDR3 sequence (DNA): TGCGCCAGCAGCTTGGGGGACAGGGGGCTCTCGAGTACTGAAGCTTTCTTT.

The chain joins TRBV19 to TRBJ1-5; 9 nucleotides match TRBD1. The CDR3 is 15 residues long. J gave up 7 bases and V 6 bases, and 10 bases lay outside the gene matches. Germline V gives CDR1 LNHDA, CDR2 SQIVND (reference sequence). The CDR3 bases are TGTGCCAGTAGCCTAGGGACAGGGATGGGCCAGCCCCAGCATTTT. Translation gives CASSLGTGMGQPQHF.